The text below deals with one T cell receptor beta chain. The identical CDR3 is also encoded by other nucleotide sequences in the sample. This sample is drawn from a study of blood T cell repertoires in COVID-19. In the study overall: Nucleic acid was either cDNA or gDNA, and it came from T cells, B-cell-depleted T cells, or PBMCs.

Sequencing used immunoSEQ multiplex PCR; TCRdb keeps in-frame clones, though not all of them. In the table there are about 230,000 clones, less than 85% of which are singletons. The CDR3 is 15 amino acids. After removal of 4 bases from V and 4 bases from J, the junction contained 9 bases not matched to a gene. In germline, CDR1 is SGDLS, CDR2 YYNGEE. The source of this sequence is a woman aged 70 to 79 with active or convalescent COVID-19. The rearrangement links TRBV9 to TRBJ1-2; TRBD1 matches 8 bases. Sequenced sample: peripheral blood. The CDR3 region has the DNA TGTGCCAGCAGCACCCGAACAGGGGGAACCTATGGCTACACCTTC. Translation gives CASSTRTGGTYGYTF. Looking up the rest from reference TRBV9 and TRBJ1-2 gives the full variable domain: DSGVTQTPKHLITATGQRVTLRCSPRSGDLSVYWYQQSLDQGLQFLIQYYNGEERAKGNILERFSAQQFPDLHSELNLSSLELGDSALYFCASSTRTGGTYGYTFGSGTRLTVV.